The clone carrying this TCR beta chain came up many times. The antigen is undetermined. The data were obtained in a study of T cells after yellow fever vaccination. General observations from the study: Only a minor proportion of clonotypes was detected across both CD4 and CD8 compartments. At around 96% for CD4 and approximately 89% for CD8, most primary-vaccination clones showed up again after the booster.

The germline gives CDR1 MNHEY, CDR2 SVGAGI. This CDR3 contains 14 residues. With 5 bases removed from V and 5 bases from J, the gap between germline ends came to 15 bases. Conversion of TCR transcripts into cDNA relied on 5'RACE template switching, which added a universal primer site and UMIs. Using its own MiXCR run on the 5' RACE reads, TCRdb lists one record per CDR3 protein. Here the sample spans 68,000 or so distinct CDR3 sequences, over 6% being singletons. The receptor was derived from a man aged 18 to 29 who received the YFV17D yellow fever vaccine. The source material was CD8+ T cells sorted from PBMCs, sampled roughly 47 days after the first yellow fever vaccination. The chain couples TRBV6-5 to TRBJ2-5; perhaps TRBD1 as D (6 bases). The CDR3 DNA follows: TGTGCCAGCAGTATAAACACAGGGTATGAGACCCAGTACTTC. Translating gives CASSINTGYETQYF.